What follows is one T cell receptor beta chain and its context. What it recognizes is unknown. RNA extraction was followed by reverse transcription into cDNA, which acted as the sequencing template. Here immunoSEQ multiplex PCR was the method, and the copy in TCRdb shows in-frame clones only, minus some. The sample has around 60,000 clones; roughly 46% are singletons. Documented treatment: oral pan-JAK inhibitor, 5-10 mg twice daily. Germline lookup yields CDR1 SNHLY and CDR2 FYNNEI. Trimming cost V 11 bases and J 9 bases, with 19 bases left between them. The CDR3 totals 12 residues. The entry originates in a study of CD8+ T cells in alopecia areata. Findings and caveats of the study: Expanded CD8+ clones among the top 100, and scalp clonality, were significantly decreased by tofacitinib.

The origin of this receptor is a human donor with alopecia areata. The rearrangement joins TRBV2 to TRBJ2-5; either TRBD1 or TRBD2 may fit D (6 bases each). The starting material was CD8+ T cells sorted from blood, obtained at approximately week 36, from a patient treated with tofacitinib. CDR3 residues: CALRGPLRAQYF. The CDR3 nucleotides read TGTGCCCTCCGGGGGCCCTTACGGGCCCAGTACTTC. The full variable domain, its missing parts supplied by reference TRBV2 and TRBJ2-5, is EPEVTQTPSHQVTQMGQEVILRCVPISNHLYFYWYRQILGQKVEFLVSFYNNEISEKSEIFDDQFSVERPDGSNFTLKIRSTKLEDSAMYFCALRGPLRAQYFGPGTRLLVL.